Below, 21 T cell receptor beta chains from the same sample are listed, as sequenced in a study of blood T cells in healthy people across ages. Through a sample-barcoded 5' primer and a J-beta primer mix, a second PCR was run for roughly 7 to 11 cycles. TCRdb itself ran the 5' RACE reads through MiXCR, one entry per CDR3 protein. The sample consists of about 720,000 distinct CDR3 sequences, about a fifth of them appearing once. Sequencing input: blood. Every receptor here comes from a man in his 70s in good health.

Ten or more counts support this clonotype. The chain employs TRBV20-1 and TRBJ2-3; 8 nucleotides match TRBD1. This CDR3 contains 16 residues. V dropped 5 bases and J dropped 2; count of bases not matched to a gene: 12. From germline, CDR1 is DFQATT and CDR2 SNEGSKA (reference sequence). The DNA of the CDR3 is TGCAGTGCTCTTCAGGACAGGGCCGGATCCACAGATACGCAGTATTTT. Translation gives CSALQDRAGSTDTQYF.

A few counts support this clonotype. This chain connects TRBV7-2 to TRBJ2-1, with 9 bases fitting TRBD2. V shed 1 base, J shed 7 bases, and the junction held 5 bases outside the gene matches. The CDR3 consists of 15 residues. CDR1 is SGHTA, CDR2 FQGNSA, per germline. CDR3 region: CASSLEAGGPNEQFF. The DNA for the CDR3 is TGTGCCAGCAGCTTAGAGGCGGGAGGGCCAAATGAGCAGTTCTTC.

The genes are TRBV6-6 and TRBJ2-5; no firm D call. CDR3 length: 14 residues. The germline V gene has CDR1 MNHNY and CDR2 SVGAGI (reference sequence). Trimming stripped 7 bases from V and 2 bases from J, with 14 bases between. CDR3 sequence: CASKLANPQETQYF. CDR3 nucleotides: TGTGCCAGCAAATTAGCTAACCCACAAGAGACCCAGTACTTC.

This sequence joins TRBV7-9 and TRBJ1-1; D ambiguous. The length of the CDR3 is 14 residues. Germline V gene lookup returns CDR1 SEHNR and CDR2 FQNEAQ (reference sequence). V lost 0 bases and J 1 base, leaving 6 bases between the germline ends. The CDR3 nucleotides are TGTGCCAGCAGCTTAGCGGTAGCGAACACTGAAGCTTTCTTT. Amino acid sequence: CASSLAVANTEAFF.

This clonotype has a count of ten or more. V is TRBV20-1 and J is TRBJ2-7; 12 positions agree with TRBD2. This CDR3 contains 19 residues. V gave up 4 bases and J gave up 3 bases; unmatched junction bases: 19. The germline gives CDR1 DFQATT, CDR2 SNEGSKA (reference sequence). CDR3 sequence (DNA): TGCAGTGCTAACCTCCTTTCTAGCGGGGGGGGATATATCGGCTACGAGCAGTACTTC. It translates to CSANLLSSGGGYIGYEQYF.

This clonotype was counted at least ten times. The rearrangement joins TRBV2 to TRBJ2-3; possibly TRBD2 for D (5 bases). Trimming took off 6 bases at V and 2 bases at J, with 9 bases between the two ends. The germline CDR1 and CDR2 sequences are SNHLY and FYNNEI. The CDR3 covers 13 residues. The CDR3 DNA is TGTGCCAGCAGCGGGGAGAACACAGATACGCAGTATTTT. The encoded protein is CASSGENTDTQYF.

This clonotype was recorded a few times. The rearrangement joins TRBV9 to TRBJ1-1; no reliable D call. The germline V gene encodes CDR1 SGDLS and CDR2 YYNGEE. The CDR3 contains 17 residues. The V and J ends lost 0 bases and 4 bases respectively, with 19 bases between them. CDR3 in amino acids: CASSVASSGTLGTEAFF. CDR3 nucleotide sequence: TGTGCCAGCAGCGTAGCTAGTTCTGGCACCTTGGGCACTGAAGCTTTCTTT.

This clonotype has only a few counts. DNA of the CDR3: TGTGCCAGCAGTTACTCGAGGATCGAGCGGGGGTACGCCCAGTACTTC. Translating gives CASSYSRIERGYAQYF. The chain carries TRBV6-5 and TRBJ2-1; TRBD2 matches at 8 bases. The J call may be faulty, since TRBJ2-5 better matches the DNA end. The CDR3 runs to 16 residues. Germline loops: CDR1 MNHEY, CDR2 SVGAGI.

This clonotype was counted between two and nine times. The V gene is TRBV12-3 or TRBV12-4, the J gene TRBJ2-3, with TRBD2 matching 10 bases. The CDR3 totals 16 residues. V lost 3 bases to trimming and J lost 5 bases; unmatched junction nucleotides: 8. The CDR3 region is CASSFFVQRGGDTQYF. The CDR3 nucleotides read TGTGCCAGCAGTTTTTTTGTCCAGCGGGGGGGAGATACGCAGTATTTT.

This clonotype was seen more than once but under ten times. The chain couples TRBV5-1 to TRBJ2-5, with 8 bases matching TRBD2. The end of the DNA is better explained by TRBJ2-7, so the J call may be wrong. CDR3 length: 14 amino acids. The germline CDR1 and CDR2 sequences are SGHRS and YFSETQ. CDR3 residues: CASSRTSPPYEQYV. CDR3 coding DNA: TGCGCCAGCAGCCGGACTAGCCCCCCCTACGAGCAGTACGTC.

In its sample, this clonotype was seen a few times. This chain connects TRBV6-1 to TRBJ1-1; possibly TRBD1 for D (6 bases). Trimming removed 8 bases at V and 6 bases at J, with 16 bases between. The V gene's germline CDR1 is MNHNS and CDR2 SASEGT. This CDR3 contains 13 residues. The CDR3 DNA follows: TGTGCCAGCCTGACGGGGGCTAGATCTGAAGCTTTCTTT. Translating gives CASLTGARSEAFF.

The V call is TRBV12-3 or TRBV12-4, the J call TRBJ1-6; D possibly corresponds to TRBD1 (5 bases). The CDR3 is 13 residues long. V was shortened by 1 base and J by 10 bases, with 8 bases between the two germline ends. CDR3 loop: CASSLGGISPLHF. The CDR3 DNA sequence: TGTGCCAGCAGTTTAGGGGGGATATCACCCCTCCACTTT.

This clonotype was counted once. The CDR3, as DNA: TGCAGTGCGAGTAAGGTGGAGGGCACAGATACGCAGTATTTT. This encodes CSASKVEGTDTQYF. The V call is TRBV20-1, the J call TRBJ2-3, with TRBD2 as a possible D gene (5 bases). V was trimmed by 6 bases and J by 1 base, leaving 14 bases between them. CDR1 and CDR2 (germline): DFQATT, SNEGSKA (reference sequence). The CDR3 sequence is 14 residues long.

The J gene is TRBJ2-1, the V gene TRBV3-1, with 10 bases identical to TRBD2. V lost 1 base and J lost 7; bases outside the gene matches: 7. This CDR3 is built from 16 residues. Germline values: CDR1 LGHDT, CDR2 YNNKEL (reference sequence). CDR3 in DNA: TGTGCCAGCAGCCAAGGGTGGTCTAGCGGGAGTAATGAGCAGTTCTTC. Its protein is CASSQGWSSGSNEQFF.

The J gene is TRBJ1-1, the V gene TRBV6-5; a weak D match, TRBD1 (6 bases). Germline V gene data show CDR1 as MNHEY and CDR2 as SVGAGI. This CDR3 region has 14 residues. The V end lost 6 bases, the J end lost 4 bases, and 15 bases lay between the germline ends. This CDR3 reads CASRPGGGGTEAFF. CDR3 DNA: TGTGCCAGCAGGCCTGGGGGCGGGGGCACTGAAGCTTTCTTT.

The rearrangement links TRBV12-3 or TRBV12-4 to TRBJ2-1; 9 bases map to TRBD2. V gave up 6 bases and J gave up 4 bases; unmatched junction bases: 13. CDR3 length: 17 amino acids. CDR3 bases: TGTGCCAGCAGCAAGGGGAGGAGCGGGGGGCGTTACAATGAGCAGTTCTTC. Translation gives CASSKGRSGGRYNEQFF.

Many counts were recorded for this clonotype. The chain is built from TRBV2 and TRBJ1-2; D remains ambiguous. Germline assignment: CDR1 SNHLY and CDR2 FYNNEI. The length of the CDR3 is 13 residues. V was shortened by 2 bases and J by 3 bases, with 7 bases between the two germline ends. CDR3 bases: TGTGCCAGCAGTGAAACCGGGGACTATGGCTACACCTTC. Translation gives CASSETGDYGYTF.

The chain joins TRBV6-1 to TRBJ2-7; D remains ambiguous. V was cut by 0 bases and J by 6 bases, with 3 bases left in between. CDR1 is MNHNS, CDR2 SASEGT, per germline. The CDR3 consists of 11 residues. The CDR3 is CASSEALEQYV. CDR3 bases: TGTGCCAGCAGTGAAGCGCTCGAGCAGTACGTC.

The chain carries TRBV7-9 and TRBJ2-3, with 8 nucleotides matching TRBD2. CDR1 is SEHNR and CDR2 is FQNEAQ in the germline V gene (reference sequence). The V gene end was trimmed by 1 base and the J gene end by 5 bases; junction bases not matched to a gene: 5. The CDR3 runs to 15 residues. The CDR3 is CASSLVVSGIDTQYF. The CDR3 DNA sequence: TGTGCCAGCAGCTTAGTCGTTAGCGGGATAGATACGCAGTATTTT.

This clonotype was counted only a few times. The rearrangement joins TRBV4-3 to TRBJ2-5; perhaps TRBD2 as D (6 bases). The DNA end favors TRBJ2-1, so the J call may be wrong. Germline CDR1 and CDR2: LGHNA and YSLEER. The CDR3 consists of 15 residues. The CDR3 region is CASSQDSTSYNEQFF. DNA for the CDR3: TGCGCCAGCAGCCAAGATTCGACTAGCTACAATGAGCAGTTCTTC.

This clonotype was observed at least ten times. The chain is built from TRBV5-1 and TRBJ2-1; 8 bases are a match to TRBD2. V shed 1 base, J shed 7 bases, and the junction held 7 bases outside the gene matches. This CDR3 region has 15 residues. In germline, CDR1 is SGHRS, CDR2 YFSETQ. The DNA for the CDR3 is TGCGCCAGCAGCTTGTTCGCGGGGGGTGGTAATGAGCAGTTCTTC. Its translation is CASSLFAGGGNEQFF.